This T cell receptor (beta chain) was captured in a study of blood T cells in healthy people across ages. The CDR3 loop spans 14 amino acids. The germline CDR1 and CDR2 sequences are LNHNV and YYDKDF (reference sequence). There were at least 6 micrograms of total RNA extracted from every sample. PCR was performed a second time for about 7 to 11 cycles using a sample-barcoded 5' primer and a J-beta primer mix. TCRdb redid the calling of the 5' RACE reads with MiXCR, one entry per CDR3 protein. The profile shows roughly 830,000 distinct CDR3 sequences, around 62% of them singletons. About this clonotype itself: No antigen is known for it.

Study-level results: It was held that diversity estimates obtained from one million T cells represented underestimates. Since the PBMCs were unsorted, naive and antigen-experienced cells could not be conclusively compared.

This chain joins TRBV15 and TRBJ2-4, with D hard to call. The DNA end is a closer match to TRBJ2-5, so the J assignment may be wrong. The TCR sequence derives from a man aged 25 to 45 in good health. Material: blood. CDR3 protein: CATRFRQEQETQYF. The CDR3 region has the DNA TGTGCCACACGATTCCGACAAGAACAAGAGACCCAGTACTTC.